This T cell receptor (beta chain) was recorded in a study of cytomegalovirus exposure and HLA in healthy donors (TCRdb year 2017). About the study as a whole: According to an earlier analysis of 550 to 700 of the donors, about 179 million T cells yielded 120 million or so unique TCR beta sequences and approximately 280 Gb of sequence data. An early release covering 550 to 700 HLA-typed donors comprised 250 to 350 gigabases of sequencing data and roughly 85 million unique TCR sequences. Among the roughly 380 genotyped donors, around 81% belonged to the genetic ancestry cluster associated with self-reported Caucasian donors. The study aimed to test whether signatures of past pathogen exposure could be identified by cataloging public T cell receptors. The study profiled the T cell repertoires of more than 500 subjects by immunosequencing and related them to cytomegalovirus serostatus. Besides the first cohort of hundreds of subjects, a separate validation cohort made up of 90 to 150 different subjects was used. To predict cytomegalovirus infection status, the study combined high-throughput TCR immunosequencing, statistical association of individual TCRs with disease status, and machine learning. In a later analysis, previously published TCR beta repertoires from 600 to 850 donors were re-analyzed and high-resolution HLA genotyping was added so that TCR occurrence patterns could be studied. Rather than drawing on any new phenotypic data, the later analysis identified candidate immune exposures from TCR beta sequences and the way those sequences occurred across donors. An earlier analysis of fewer than 700 of the donors applied high-throughput TCR beta sequencing to assess whether each TCR beta V gene segment acted as functional or pseudogenic. Alongside the repertoire data, information on donor age, sex, ethnicity and CMV serostatus was compiled. Genome-wide SNP genotypes for about three fifths of the roughly 670 donors were used in a later genetic analysis, which treated that subset as a discovery cohort. All discovery cohort repertoires had been generated on a single sequencing platform. Class I and class II HLA loci were covered by the typing at four-digit resolution. The number of typed donors differed by locus: about 620-640 for A, B, C, DRB1 and DQB1; about 520 for DQA1; some 590 for DPA1; and some 470 for DPB1. Five DR-DQ haplotypes were treated as single units for association and clustering because of strong linkage in the cohort. Among about 400 genotyped donors of the cohort, an average of roughly 230,000 unique TCR beta nucleotide sequences was sequenced per donor, of which about 20% were non-productive. The research as a whole found: In the study, about 150 TCR beta chains were listed as associated with cytomegalovirus. HLA typing was unavailable for some donors at each locus, so association tests used only the typed subset. A later analysis associated 15,000 to 20,000 TCR beta sequences with specific HLA alleles at a false discovery rate of 0.05. A further reported finding was that TCR beta sequences accurately predicted the HLA-A and HLA-B alleles for most subjects in the first cohort. Strong co-occurrence of HLA alleles, especially DR and DQ, made assigning TCR associations to individual alleles difficult. The classifier was reported to diagnose cytomegalovirus status with high specificity and sensitivity in both the original and validation cohorts. Because counts were too low, 15 to 20 rarely observed V segments, including chromosome 9 orphons, were left out of the earlier analysis of over 550 of the donors. A cluster of highly shared sequence variants was judged likely to represent a technical artifact of the sequencing pipeline. Compared with the roughly 600-donor mean, donors in an Asian-associated ancestry cluster had fewer N-insertions in productive TCRs, according to a later genetic analysis. In a later analysis, most CMV-associated TCR beta chains were found to appear HLA-restricted, with HLA associations seemingly driven largely by CMV exposure. An association between a missense DCLRE1C variant and V-gene and J-gene trimming of TCR beta chains was found in a later genetic analysis and replicated in an independent cohort. Correlated functional status among segregating V segments might be attributable to linkage disequilibrium, but an unknown experimental factor could not be ruled out. Most TCR sequences were observed very rarely across donors, whereas some public TCRs were present in many individuals. In a later analysis, HLA-associated TCR beta chains were found to be more clonally expanded and to have lower generation probabilities than equally common non-associated chains. CMV serostatus was the only immune exposure information available for the cohort. A later analysis reported that several top co-occurrence clusters appeared linked to parvovirus B19, influenza, CMV and Epstein-Barr virus. In an earlier analysis of about 550 of the donors, most TCR beta V segments were observed in productive rearrangements about 90% or about 30% of the time, broadly matching IMGT annotations. The authors suggested that the approach could potentially be generalized to other disease states and immunological phenotypes. According to a later analysis, TCR association rates differed among HLA loci, with DRB1 alleles showing the most associated TCRs and HLA-C alleles showing the fewest. Only TCR beta chains were sequenced in this cohort, and the absence of alpha or paired-chain data limited detectable features. Presence/absence analyses assumed roughly uniform sequencing depth across donors, an assumption that may not hold. In vitro tests confirmed that a few of the cytomegalovirus-associated TCR beta chains recognize cytomegalovirus antigens.

Library preparation used the immunoSEQ multiplex PCR assay. For the multiplex PCR, a mixture combining 60 forward primers for TCR Vbeta segments and 13 reverse primers for TCR Jbeta segments was used. The CDR3 region of rearranged TCR beta genes was amplified from genomic DNA with a multiplex PCR assay. The amplified TCR beta libraries were sequenced on the Illumina HiSeq System as 87-base-pair reads. Per the authors' processing: A later analysis tallied about 77 million unique TCR beta chains across the approximately 670 repertoires, and approximately 12 million of those chains were shared by two or more donors. Raw reads were error-corrected and collapsed into unique sequences by a nearest-neighbor algorithm in which closely related sequences were merged to remove PCR and sequencing errors. To assign V, D and J gene segments, CDR3 sequences were aligned to IMGT reference sequences. For a sequence to be retained, a match of at least six nucleotides to both a V gene segment and a J gene segment was required. A rearrangement counted as productive if the CDR3 had no stop codons and remained in frame with V and J, and every other rearrangement counted as non-productive. CDR3 was defined by IMGT convention, running from the second conserved V-encoded cysteine to the conserved J-encoded phenylalanine. The earlier analysis of 500 to 600 of the donors excluded sequences that lacked an unambiguous match to a single V gene segment. An earlier analysis of 587 of the donors called V segments functional above 56.7% productive rearrangements and segregating when the between-donor standard deviation exceeded 5%. A statistical classification framework was built for diagnosing cytomegalovirus status from the catalog of TCR beta chain sequences. A later analysis assigned V and J genes by comparing TCR nucleotide sequences with IMGT/GENE-DB human TR gene sequences. Using the TCRdist pipeline, a later analysis assigned CDR3 sequences along with most-parsimonious VDJ recombination scenarios. In a later analysis, every TCR beta chain was defined by the combination of its CDR3 amino acid sequence and its V-gene family, and reads without a unique V-gene family were dropped. To address suspected cross-contamination and a sequencing artifact, a later analysis removed over 500 highly shared, low-generation-probability nucleotide sequences. A later analysis calculated a clonal expansion index for each public chain from normalized within-repertoire ranks of inferred template counts. In a later analysis, generation probabilities were computed with a VDJ recombination model fitted to out-of-frame rearrangements, and the resulting probabilities were checked against IGoR. In a later analysis, TCR-TCR, TCR-HLA and TCR-CMV co-occurrence was scored with hypergeometric tests, and a repertoire-size bias correction was applied to TCR pairs. A later analysis estimated false discovery rates by permuting HLA or CMV assignments 20 times. A later analysis grouped co-occurring TCRs with DBSCAN, adding TCRdist sequence similarity when clustering within HLA-allele-positive subsets. For co-occurrence clustering, repertoires with fewer than 30,000 or more than 120,000 public chains were excluded, along with five repertoires with anomalous nucleotide sharing. In its TCRdb copy, this immuneACCESS table keeps in-frame sequences only and misses some clones. Where compared with another copy, unresolved V genes explain less than half of these, and the others have no known cause. V and J calls and clone size are as listed in that table; D and trimming were resolved from the DNA. Within this sample are around 140,000 clones, with about 82% of them counted one time only. The ten largest clones capture 1.8% of the sample.

Worth noting for this clone: It lacks a known antigen. Base qualities are missing; no much larger clone stands one base away.

The cohort comprised some 700 healthy bone marrow donors. All cohort members were sampled while nominally healthy, although unrecorded immune exposures were likely present. The donor was CMV seropositive and was included in the group of 290 or so seropositive cohort members. A peripheral blood sample was provided by each donor, and peripheral blood mononuclear cells were used for TCR beta sequencing. The Qiagen DNeasy Blood Extraction Kit was used to extract genomic DNA from the blood cell samples. The receptor was isolated from a female donor in good health and CMV-seropositive. Specimen: PBMCs.

The encoded CDR3 is CASSPPGQGTYNEQFF. Read as DNA, the sequence is TGTGCCAGCTCACCACCAGGACAGGGTACCTACAATGAGCAGTTCTTC. In this chain, TRBV18 is recombined with TRBJ2-1, with TRBD1 identical over 8 junction bases. CDR1 and CDR2 are drawn from the germline V gene: KGHSH, LQKENI. The CDR3 numbers 16 residues from cysteine through phenylalanine. The only DNA kept is the CDR3, 48 bases in frame from the first base. V is cut back by 0 bases and J by 2 bases, with 3 bases in the junction unmatched.